These 22 T cell receptor beta chains were sequenced from one sample in a study of blood T cells in healthy people across ages. Together with a sample-barcoded 5' primer, a J-beta primer mix was included in a second PCR lasting about 7 to 11 cycles. TCRdb itself ran the 5' RACE reads through MiXCR, one entry per CDR3 protein. Of about 770,000 distinct CDR3 sequences listed, 40% to 50% are singletons. The specimen was blood. The source of these receptors is a man in his sixties in good health.

V gene TRBV4-3 combines with J gene TRBJ1-4; no clear D. Germline CDR1 and CDR2: LGHNA and YSLEER. Trimming left V 1 base short and J 4 bases short, with 13 bases between. CDR3 length: 16 residues. The CDR3 region is CASSQADQARNEKLFF. DNA of the CDR3: TGCGCCAGCAGCCAAGCCGACCAAGCGCGTAATGAAAAACTGTTTTTT.

This chain uses TRBV3-1 with TRBJ2-7, with D unresolved. V was clipped by 1 base and J by 4 bases, with 8 bases between them. Germline CDR1 reads LGHDT; CDR2 reads YNNKEL (reference sequence). This CDR3 region has 13 residues. Here the CDR3 DNA reads TGTGCCAGCAGCCAAGGTCCGGCATACGAGCAGTACTTC. It specifies CASSQGPAYEQYF.

This rearrangement joins TRBV20-1 to TRBJ2-3, with 9 bases lining up with TRBD2. Germline CDR1 is DFQATT and CDR2 is SNEGSKA (reference sequence). V lost 6 bases, J lost 3 bases, and 13 bases stayed unmatched. The CDR3 is 16 residues long. Here the CDR3 reads CSAPLGAGGGTDTQYF. The CDR3 bases are TGCAGTGCCCCCCTGGGAGCGGGGGGAGGGACAGATACGCAGTATTTT.

The CDR3 sequence is CASSWRGSYEQYF. The CDR3 nucleotides are TGTGCCAGCAGTTGGAGGGGGAGCTACGAGCAGTACTTC. This chain links TRBV27 with TRBJ2-7, with D perhaps matching TRBD1 or TRBD2 (6 bases each). Trimming took 4 bases from V and 3 from J, leaving 10 bases between them. The germline CDR1 and CDR2 sequences are MNHEY and SMNVEV (reference sequence). The CDR3 contains 13 residues.

The chain has TRBV7-9 and TRBJ1-4, with D possibly being TRBD1 (6 bases). This CDR3 is built from 15 residues. Germline-derived CDR1 and CDR2 are SEHNR and FQNEAQ (reference sequence). V shed 4 bases and J shed 4 bases, with 13 bases lying between them. The CDR3 nucleotides are TGTGCCAGCAGCTGGGGGCGCGGCGGTAATGAAAAACTGTTTTTT. Its protein product is CASSWGRGGNEKLFF.

The rearrangement links TRBV7-2 to TRBJ2-3, with D possibly being TRBD2 (6 bases). CDR1 is SGHTA, CDR2 FQGNSA, per germline. Deletions cut 1 base from V and 11 bases from J, with 19 bases between. The CDR3 runs to 15 residues. CDR3 residues: CASSLGRGSYNEQYF. The CDR3 coding sequence is TGTGCCAGCAGCTTAGGGCGGGGCTCCTACAATGAGCAGTATTTT. Looking up the rest from reference TRBV7-2 and TRBJ2-3 gives the full variable domain: GAGVSQSPSNKVTEKGKDVELRCDPISGHTALYWYRQSLGQGLEFLIYFQGNSAPDKSGLPSDRFSAERTGGSVSTLTIQRTQQEDSAVYLCASSLGRGSYNEQYFGPGTRLTVL.

The sample holds a few counts of this clonotype. The chain recombines TRBV10-3 with TRBJ2-1; D gene ambiguous. CDR3 size: 15 residues. V was shortened by 3 bases and J by 3 bases, with 12 bases between the two germline ends. Germline V lookup: CDR1 ENHRY, CDR2 SYGVKD. The CDR3 loop reads CAISENTDFYNEQFF. CDR3 bases: TGTGCCATCAGTGAAAATACAGACTTCTACAATGAGCAGTTCTTC.

This rearrangement joins TRBV6-1 to TRBJ1-1; TRBD1 agrees at 9 bases. Germline trimming cut 6 bases from V and 0 bases from J; bases unmatched to any gene: 8. Per germline, CDR1 MNHNS and CDR2 SASEGT. The CDR3 runs to 16 residues. This CDR3 is CASSRTGALMNTEAFF. The CDR3 nucleotides read TGTGCCAGCAGCAGGACAGGGGCTCTCATGAACACTGAAGCTTTCTTT.

The genes are TRBV3-1 and TRBJ2-7, with a possible D match to TRBD2 (6 bases). The CDR3 length is 14 residues. Germline CDR1 reads LGHDT; CDR2 reads YNNKEL (reference sequence). V was cut by 1 base and J by 3 bases, with 10 bases left in between. The CDR3: CASSQGGALYEQYF. CDR3 sequence (DNA): TGTGCCAGCAGCCAAGGCGGGGCACTCTACGAGCAGTACTTC.

A few counts support this clonotype. The rearrangement uses TRBV11-1 and TRBJ2-3, with 7 bases identical to TRBD1. Losses at the gene ends were 2 bases for V and 6 bases for J; bases not matched to a gene: 8. Germline values: CDR1 SGHAT, CDR2 FQDESV (reference sequence). The CDR3 loop spans 15 amino acids. The CDR3 sequence: CASSLPRGPGDTQYF. The CDR3 region has the DNA TGTGCCAGCAGCTTACCGAGGGGGCCGGGGGATACGCAGTATTTT.

The chain couples TRBV5-1 to TRBJ1-1; 8 nucleotides line up with TRBD1. Trimming took 4 bases from V and 3 from J; bases not matched to a gene: 5. This CDR3 region has 14 residues. Germline V lookup: CDR1 SGHRS, CDR2 YFSETQ. Written as DNA, the CDR3 is TGCGCCAGCAGCGGGGGACAGGTGGACACTGAAGCTTTCTTT. Protein sequence: CASSGGQVDTEAFF. The variable domain in full, with the rest retrieved from reference TRBV5-1 and TRBJ1-1, is KAGVTQTPRYLIKTRGQQVTLSCSPISGHRSVSWYQQTPGQGLQFLFEYFSETQRNKGNFPGRFSGRQFSNSRSEMNVSTLELGDSALYLCASSGGQVDTEAFFGQGTRLTVV.

V usage is TRBV18 and J usage is TRBJ2-1; no definite D call. Germline-derived CDR1 and CDR2 are KGHSH and LQKENI. The CDR3 length is 12 residues. Trimming took off 3 bases at V and 13 bases at J, with 13 bases between the two ends. The CDR3 sequence: CASSPEQETQFF. The CDR3 region has the DNA TGTGCCAGCTCACCGGAGCAAGAGACCCAGTTCTTC.

This clonotype was counted only a few times. The chain carries TRBV6-6 and TRBJ2-7; possible D gene TRBD1, 6 bases. V gave up 2 bases and J gave up 0 bases, with 11 bases separating them. Germline CDR1 and CDR2: MNHNY and SVGAGI (reference sequence). The CDR3 is 15 amino acids. In DNA, the CDR3 is TGTGCCAGCAGTTACGGCAGGGGCCTCTCCTACGAGCAGTACTTC. Amino acids: CASSYGRGLSYEQYF.

In this sample, this clonotype turned up once. CDR3 protein: CASSLAGQESYEQYF. The CDR3 DNA is TGTGCCAGCAGCTTGGCCGGGCAGGAGTCCTACGAGCAGTACTTC. The chain combines TRBV5-4 with TRBJ2-7; D call uncertain. This CDR3 comprises 15 residues. Germline values: CDR1 SGHNT, CDR2 YYREEE (reference sequence). The V end was cut by 0 bases, the J end by 1 base, with 11 bases between.

J is TRBJ1-2 and V is TRBV9; D ambiguous. The V end was cut by 4 bases, the J end by 2 bases, with 12 bases between. The CDR3 is made up of 14 amino acids. Per the germline V gene, CDR1 is SGDLS and CDR2 is YYNGEE. Here the CDR3 reads CASSPATDNYGYTF. As DNA, the CDR3 is TGTGCCAGCAGCCCCGCGACCGACAACTATGGCTACACCTTC.

The V call is TRBV12-3 or TRBV12-4, the J call TRBJ2-1; TRBD1 aligns across 9 bases. The junction had 6 bases not matched to a gene; V was cut back by 8 bases and J by 4 bases. There are 14 residues in the CDR3. The CDR3: CASGQGRGYNEQFF. The CDR3 DNA reads TGTGCCAGCGGACAGGGGAGGGGGTACAATGAGCAGTTCTTC.

This clonotype occurred a few times. The chain links TRBV6-5 to TRBJ1-6, with 8 nucleotides matching TRBD1. The CDR3 extends over 16 amino acids. After removal of 7 bases from V and 1 base from J, the junction contained 6 bases not matched to a gene. The V gene's germline CDR1 is MNHEY and CDR2 SVGAGI. The CDR3 coding sequence is TGTGCCAGCAACCGCCGACAGGGGTCCTATAATTCACCCCTCCACTTT. Its translation is CASNRRQGSYNSPLHF.

The chain carries TRBV7-9 and TRBJ2-4, with TRBD1 as a possible D gene (6 bases). Germline-derived CDR1 and CDR2 are SEHNR and FQNEAQ (reference sequence). With 5 bases removed from V and 13 bases from J, the gap between germline ends came to 21 bases. This CDR3 spans 14 amino acids. DNA of the CDR3: TGTGCCAGCAGCCCCCGGGACAAACCCTACGACCAGTACTTC. Protein product: CASSPRDKPYDQYF.

This clonotype was seen a single time. A read error may produce the germline difference seen at one junction end. V is TRBV7-7 and J is TRBJ2-3; 7 bases are shared with TRBD2. Per germline, CDR1 SSHAT and CDR2 FNYEAQ (reference sequence). The CDR3 runs 16 residues. The CDR3 spells CASSLHSGLETDTQYF. The DNA of the CDR3 is TGTGCTAGCAGCTTACATAGCGGGTTAGAAACAGATACGCAGTATTTT.

V usage is TRBV6-1 and J usage is TRBJ2-6, with D possibly being TRBD2 (6 bases). Trimming cost V 6 bases and J 2 bases, with 23 bases left between them. Germline V gene data show CDR1 as MNHNS and CDR2 as SASEGT. The CDR3 totals 19 residues. The CDR3 region has the DNA TGTGCCAGCAGCCAATGGTCCGGGGGAGTATTAGCTGGGGCCAACGTCCTGACTTTC. Protein product: CASSQWSGGVLAGANVLTF.

This chain connects TRBV20-1 to TRBJ1-2; D uncertain. Trimming cost V 1 base and J 7 bases, with 13 bases left between them. The CDR3 is made up of 13 amino acids. Germline CDR1 reads DFQATT; CDR2 reads SNEGSKA (reference sequence). The CDR3 DNA follows: TGCAGTGCTAGAGCCAGAAACAGTGGTGGCTACACCTTC. Translating it yields CSARARNSGGYTF.

This clonotype was seen ten or more times. The chain employs TRBV25-1 and TRBJ1-2; no reliable D call. V dropped 3 bases and J dropped 8 bases, with 4 bases sitting between them. The CDR3 is 10 residues long. Looked up from germline, CDR1 is MGHDK and CDR2 is SYGVNS. In nucleotides, the CDR3 is TGTGCCAGCAGTGACGACGGCTACACCTTC. It is translated as CASSDDGYTF.